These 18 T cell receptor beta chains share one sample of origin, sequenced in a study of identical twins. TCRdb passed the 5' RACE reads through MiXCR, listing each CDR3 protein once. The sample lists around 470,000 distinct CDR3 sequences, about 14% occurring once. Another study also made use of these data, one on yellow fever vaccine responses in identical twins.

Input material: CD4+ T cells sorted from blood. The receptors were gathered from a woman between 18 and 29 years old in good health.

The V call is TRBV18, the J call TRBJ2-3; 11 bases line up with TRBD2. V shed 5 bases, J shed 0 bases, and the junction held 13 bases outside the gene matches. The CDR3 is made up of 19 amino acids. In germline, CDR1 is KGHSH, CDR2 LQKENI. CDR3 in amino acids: CASSARLAGYGTSTDTQYF. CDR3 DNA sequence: TGTGCCAGCTCAGCCAGACTAGCGGGATACGGAACTAGCACAGATACGCAGTATTTT.

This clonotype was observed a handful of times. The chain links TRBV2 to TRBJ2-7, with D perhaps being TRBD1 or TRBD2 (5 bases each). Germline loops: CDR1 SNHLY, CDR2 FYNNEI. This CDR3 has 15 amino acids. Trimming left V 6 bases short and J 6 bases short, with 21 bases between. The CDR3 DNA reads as TGTGCCAGCAGGGGGCAGGCGGACTGGGGTGTCGAGCAGTACTTC. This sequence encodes CASRGQADWGVEQYF.

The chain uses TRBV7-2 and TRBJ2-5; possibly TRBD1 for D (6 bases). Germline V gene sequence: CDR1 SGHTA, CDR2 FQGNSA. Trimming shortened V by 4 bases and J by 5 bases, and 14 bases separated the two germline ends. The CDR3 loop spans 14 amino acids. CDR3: CASSSTGPGETQYF. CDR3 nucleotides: TGTGCCAGCAGCTCCACAGGGCCCGGGGAGACCCAGTACTTC.

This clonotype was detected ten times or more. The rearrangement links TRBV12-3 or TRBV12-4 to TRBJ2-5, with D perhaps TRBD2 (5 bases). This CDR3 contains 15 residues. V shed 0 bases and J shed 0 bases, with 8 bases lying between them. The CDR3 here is CASSLARLNQETQYF. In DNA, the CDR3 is TGTGCCAGCAGTTTAGCGCGACTAAACCAAGAGACCCAGTACTTC.

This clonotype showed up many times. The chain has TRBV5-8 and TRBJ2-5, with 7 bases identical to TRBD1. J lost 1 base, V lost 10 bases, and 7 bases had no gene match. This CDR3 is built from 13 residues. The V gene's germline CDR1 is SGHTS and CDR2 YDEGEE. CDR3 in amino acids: CAGNRGLQETQYF. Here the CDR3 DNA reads TGTGCCGGAAACAGGGGCCTCCAAGAGACCCAGTACTTC.

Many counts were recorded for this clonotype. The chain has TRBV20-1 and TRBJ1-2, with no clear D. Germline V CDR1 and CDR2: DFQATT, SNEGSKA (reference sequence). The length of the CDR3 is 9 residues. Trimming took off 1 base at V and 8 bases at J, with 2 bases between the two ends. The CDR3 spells CSARGGYTF. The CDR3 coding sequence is TGCAGTGCTAGAGGGGGCTACACCTTC.

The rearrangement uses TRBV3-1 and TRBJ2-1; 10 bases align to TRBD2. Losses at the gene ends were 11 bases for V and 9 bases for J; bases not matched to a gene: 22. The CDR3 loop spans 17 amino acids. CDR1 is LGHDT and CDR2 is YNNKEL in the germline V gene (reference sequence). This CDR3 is CASSQVIGAGGPGEQFF. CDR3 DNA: TGTGCCTCCAGCCAAGTTATAGGAGCGGGAGGGCCGGGTGAGCAGTTCTTC.

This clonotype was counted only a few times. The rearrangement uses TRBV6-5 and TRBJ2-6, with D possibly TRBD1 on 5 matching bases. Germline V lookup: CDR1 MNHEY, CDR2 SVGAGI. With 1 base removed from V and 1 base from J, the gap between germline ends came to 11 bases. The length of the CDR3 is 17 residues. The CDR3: CASSYLDTPSGANVLTF. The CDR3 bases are TGTGCCAGCAGTTACTTGGACACCCCATCTGGGGCCAACGTCCTGACTTTC.

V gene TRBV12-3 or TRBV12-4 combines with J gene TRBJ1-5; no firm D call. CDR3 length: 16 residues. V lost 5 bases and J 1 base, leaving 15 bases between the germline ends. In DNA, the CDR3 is TGTGCCAGCAGTCCCCGTTTCGGCTTAAGCAATCAGCCCCAGCATTTT. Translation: CASSPRFGLSNQPQHF.

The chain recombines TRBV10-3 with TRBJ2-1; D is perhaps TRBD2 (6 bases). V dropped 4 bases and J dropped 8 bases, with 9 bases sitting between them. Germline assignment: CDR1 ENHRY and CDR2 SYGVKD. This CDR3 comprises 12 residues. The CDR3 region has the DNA TGTGCCATCAGTGCCTTAGCGGATGAGCAGTTCTTC. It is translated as CAISALADEQFF.

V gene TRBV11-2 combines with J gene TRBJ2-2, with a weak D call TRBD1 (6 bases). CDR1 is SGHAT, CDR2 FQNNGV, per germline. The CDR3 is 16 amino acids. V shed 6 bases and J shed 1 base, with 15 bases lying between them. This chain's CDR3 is CASRKPGHENTGELFF. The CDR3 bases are TGTGCCAGCAGGAAACCGGGACACGAGAACACCGGGGAGCTGTTTTTT.

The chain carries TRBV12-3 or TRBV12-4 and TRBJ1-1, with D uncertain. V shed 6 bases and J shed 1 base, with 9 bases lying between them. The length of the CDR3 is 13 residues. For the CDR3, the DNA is TGTGCCAGCAGCTGGGAACAGAACACTGAAGCTTTCTTT. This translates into CASSWEQNTEAFF.

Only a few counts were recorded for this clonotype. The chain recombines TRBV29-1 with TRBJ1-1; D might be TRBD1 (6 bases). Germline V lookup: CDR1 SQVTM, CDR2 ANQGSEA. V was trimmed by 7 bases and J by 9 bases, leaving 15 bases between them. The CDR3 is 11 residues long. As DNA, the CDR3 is TGCAGCGGAATACGGGACATTCAAGCTTTCTTT. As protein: CSGIRDIQAFF.

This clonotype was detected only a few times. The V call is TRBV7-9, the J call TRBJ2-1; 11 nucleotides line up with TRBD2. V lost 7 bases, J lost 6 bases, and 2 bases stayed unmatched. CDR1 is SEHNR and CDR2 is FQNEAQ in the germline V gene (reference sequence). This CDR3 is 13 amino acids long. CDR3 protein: CASILAGANEQFF. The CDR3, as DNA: TGTGCCAGCATACTAGCGGGAGCCAATGAGCAGTTCTTC.

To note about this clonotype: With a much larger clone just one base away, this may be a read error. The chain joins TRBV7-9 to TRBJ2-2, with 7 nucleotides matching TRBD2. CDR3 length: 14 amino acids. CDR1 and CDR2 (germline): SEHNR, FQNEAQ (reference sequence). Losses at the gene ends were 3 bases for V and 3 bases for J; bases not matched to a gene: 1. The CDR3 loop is CASSFAGDTGELFF. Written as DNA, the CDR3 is TGTGCCAGCAGCTTCGCGGGGGACACCGGGGAGCTGTTTTTT.

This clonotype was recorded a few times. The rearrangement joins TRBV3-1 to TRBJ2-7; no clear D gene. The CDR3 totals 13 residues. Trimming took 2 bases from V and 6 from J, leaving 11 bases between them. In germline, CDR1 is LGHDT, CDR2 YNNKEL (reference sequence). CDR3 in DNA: TGTGCCAGCAGCCAACTTTCGGCTGTCGAGCAGTACTTC. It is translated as CASSQLSAVEQYF.

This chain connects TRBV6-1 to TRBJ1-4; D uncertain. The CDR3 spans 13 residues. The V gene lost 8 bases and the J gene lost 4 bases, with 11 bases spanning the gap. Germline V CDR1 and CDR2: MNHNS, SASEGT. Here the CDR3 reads CASGINDNEKLFF. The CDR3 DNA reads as TGTGCCAGCGGCATAAACGATAATGAAAAACTGTTTTTT.

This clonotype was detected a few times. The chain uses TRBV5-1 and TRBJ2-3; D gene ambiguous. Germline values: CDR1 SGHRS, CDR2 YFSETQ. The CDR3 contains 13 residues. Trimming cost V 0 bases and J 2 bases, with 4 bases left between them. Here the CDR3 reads CASSLEYTDTQYF. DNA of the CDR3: TGCGCCAGCAGCTTGGAATACACAGATACGCAGTATTTT. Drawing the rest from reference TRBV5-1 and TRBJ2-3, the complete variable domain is KAGVTQTPRYLIKTRGQQVTLSCSPISGHRSVSWYQQTPGQGLQFLFEYFSETQRNKGNFPGRFSGRQFSNSRSEMNVSTLELGDSALYLCASSLEYTDTQYFGPGTRLTVL.